The clone carrying this T cell receptor (beta chain) was detected only a few times. Its antigen is still unknown. The cDNA was generated by 5'RACE with 10-nucleotide random UMIs. TCRdb re-called the 5' RACE reads with MiXCR, one entry per CDR3 protein. The table includes approximately 74,000 distinct CDR3 sequences, 5.2% detected once. This record belongs to a study of neurological immune-mediated disorders. The CDR3 runs 15 residues. CDR1 DFQATT and CDR2 SNEGSKA come from the germline V gene (reference sequence). Deletions cut 0 bases from V and 8 bases from J, with 17 bases between. Study conclusions and caveats: One related-CDR3 cluster, found by phylogenetic grouping, held repertoires of 18 of 34 multiple sclerosis patients and is a possible signature.

The receptor's source is a man between 18 and 29 years old with multiple sclerosis. The genes are TRBV20-1 and TRBJ2-1; D may be TRBD1 (6 bases). Sequencing used PBMCs. This CDR3 is CSARETGSKLDEQFF. CDR3 sequence (DNA): TGCAGTGCTAGAGAAACAGGGTCAAAATTGGATGAGCAGTTCTTC.